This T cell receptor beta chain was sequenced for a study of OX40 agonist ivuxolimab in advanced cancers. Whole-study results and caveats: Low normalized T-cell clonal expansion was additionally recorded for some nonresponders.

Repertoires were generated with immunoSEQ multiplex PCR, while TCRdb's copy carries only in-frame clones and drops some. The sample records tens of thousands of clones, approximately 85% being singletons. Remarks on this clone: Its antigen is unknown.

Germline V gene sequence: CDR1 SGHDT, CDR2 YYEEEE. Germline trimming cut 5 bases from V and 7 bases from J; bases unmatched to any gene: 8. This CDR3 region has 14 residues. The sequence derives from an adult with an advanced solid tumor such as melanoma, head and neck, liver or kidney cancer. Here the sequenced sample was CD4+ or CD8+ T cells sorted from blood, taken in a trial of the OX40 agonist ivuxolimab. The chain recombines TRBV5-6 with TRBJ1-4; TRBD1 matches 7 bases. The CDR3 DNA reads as TGTGCCAGCAGTTCTCGACAGGGTGGTGAAAAACTGTTTTTT. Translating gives CASSSRQGGEKLFF.